A single sample is the source of the 5 T cell receptor beta chains below, sequenced in a study of PD-L1 blockade in urothelial cancer. Time point reported: pretreatment peripheral blood. Assay used: immunoSEQ multiplex PCR; TCRdb lists only in-frame clones, some missing. The top ten hold 13% to 15% of the sample, which has about 38,000 clones, about 85% seen once. Sequenced here: PBMCs, sampled around atezolizumab (anti-PD-L1) treatment. The receptors come from an elderly man with urothelial cancer.

The gene calls are TRBV19 and TRBJ1-1; the match to TRBD1 covers 12 bases. Losses at the gene ends were 6 bases for V and 10 bases for J; bases not matched to a gene: 18. The CDR3 consists of 17 residues. Germline CDR1 LNHDA, CDR2 SQIVND (reference sequence). CDR3 protein: CASSLLPGTGGHKPAFF. CDR3 bases: TGTGCCAGTAGCCTTCTCCCCGGGACAGGGGGCCATAAGCCAGCTTTCTTT. Variable domain in full (rest from reference TRBV19 and TRBJ1-1): DGGITQSPKYLFRKEGQNVTLSCEQNLNHDAMYWYRQDPGQGLRLIYYSQIVNDFQKGDIAEGYSVSREKKESFPLTVTSAQKNPTAFYLCASSLLPGTGGHKPAFFGQGTRLTVV.

The chain is built from TRBV19 and TRBJ2-3; D perhaps matches TRBD2 (6 bases). The CDR3 covers 15 residues. Germline lookup yields CDR1 LNHDA and CDR2 SQIVND (reference sequence). Deletions cut 4 bases from V and 1 base from J, with 12 bases between. The CDR3 here is CASSRFGGGTDTQYF. The CDR3 DNA reads as TGTGCCAGTAGTAGGTTTGGCGGGGGCACAGATACGCAGTATTTT.

The sample holds one count of this clone. The chain links TRBV28 to TRBJ2-2, with 11 bases aligning to TRBD1. The CDR3 loop spans 16 amino acids. Germline V gene lookup returns CDR1 MDHEN and CDR2 SYDVKM. V lost 4 bases, J lost 8 bases, and 9 bases stayed unmatched. The DNA for the CDR3 is TGTGCCAGCAGTTCCTCCCGGACAGGGGGCAAGGGGGAGCTGTTTTTT. Its protein is CASSSSRTGGKGELFF.

The gene calls are TRBV18 and TRBJ2-2; 12 positions agree with TRBD2. Germline V gene lookup returns CDR1 KGHSH and CDR2 LQKENI. This CDR3 has 17 amino acids. The V segment lost 3 bases and the J segment 4 bases; nucleotides outside the gene matches: 6. The CDR3 region is CASSPWTSGTTTGELFF. CDR3 in DNA: TGTGCCAGCTCACCCTGGACTAGCGGGACGACCACCGGGGAGCTGTTTTTT.

This chain joins TRBV5-6 and TRBJ2-7, with D uncertain. This CDR3 has 12 amino acids. Germline V gives CDR1 SGHDT, CDR2 YYEEEE. Trimming pared 1 base from V and 3 bases from J, leaving 5 bases between. This CDR3 is CASSLLLYEQYF. In nucleotides, the CDR3 is TGTGCCAGCAGCTTGCTCCTCTACGAGCAGTACTTC. Together with reference TRBV5-6 and TRBJ2-7, the CDR3 gives the full variable domain: DAGVTQSPTHLIKTRGQQVTLRCSPKSGHDTVSWYQQALGQGPQFIFQYYEEEERQRGNFPDRFSGHQFPNYSSELNVNALLLGDSALYLCASSLLLYEQYFGPGTRLTVT.